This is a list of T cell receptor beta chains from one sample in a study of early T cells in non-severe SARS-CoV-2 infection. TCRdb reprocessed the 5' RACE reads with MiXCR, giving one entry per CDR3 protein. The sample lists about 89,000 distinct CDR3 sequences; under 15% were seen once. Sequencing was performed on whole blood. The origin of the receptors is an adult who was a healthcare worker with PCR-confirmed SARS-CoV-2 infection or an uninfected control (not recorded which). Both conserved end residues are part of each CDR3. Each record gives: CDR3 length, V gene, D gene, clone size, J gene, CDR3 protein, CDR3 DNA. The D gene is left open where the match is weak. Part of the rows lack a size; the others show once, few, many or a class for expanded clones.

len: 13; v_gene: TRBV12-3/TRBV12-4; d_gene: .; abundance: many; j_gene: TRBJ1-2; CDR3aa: CASSSEGNYGYTF; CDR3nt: TGTGCCAGCAGTTCTGAGGGAAACTATGGCTACACCTTC
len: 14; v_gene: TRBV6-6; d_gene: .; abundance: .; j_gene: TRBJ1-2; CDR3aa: CASSYEGQVWGYTF; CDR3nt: TGTGCCAGCAGTTATGAGGGGCAGGTCTGGGGCTACACCTTC
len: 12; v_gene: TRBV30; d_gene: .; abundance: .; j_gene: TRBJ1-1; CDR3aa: CAWTGVNTEAFF; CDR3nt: TGTGCCTGGACAGGGGTGAACACTGAAGCTTTCTTT
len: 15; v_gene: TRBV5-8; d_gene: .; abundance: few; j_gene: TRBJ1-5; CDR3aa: CASSLPRERNQPQHF; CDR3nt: TGTGCCAGCAGCTTGCCCAGGGAGCGCAATCAGCCCCAGCATTTT
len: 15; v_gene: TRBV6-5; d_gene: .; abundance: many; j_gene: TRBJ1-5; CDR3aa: CASSYSTGLNQPQHF; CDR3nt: TGTGCCAGCAGTTACTCCACAGGGCTCAATCAGCCCCAGCATTTT
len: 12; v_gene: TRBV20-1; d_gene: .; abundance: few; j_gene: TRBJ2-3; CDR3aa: CSASRGTDTQYF; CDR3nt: TGCAGTGCTAGTCGCGGCACAGATACGCAGTATTTT
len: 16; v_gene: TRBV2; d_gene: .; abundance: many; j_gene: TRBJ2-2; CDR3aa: CASSERRLVATGELFF; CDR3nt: TGTGCCAGCAGTGAACGTAGACTCGTCGCCACCGGGGAGCTGTTTTTT
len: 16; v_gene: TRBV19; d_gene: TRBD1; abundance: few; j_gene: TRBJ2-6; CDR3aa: CASSVDRGLGANVLTF; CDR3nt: TGTGCCAGTAGTGTGGACAGGGGGCTCGGGGCCAACGTCCTGACTTTC
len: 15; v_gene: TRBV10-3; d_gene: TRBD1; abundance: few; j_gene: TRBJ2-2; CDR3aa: CAISGQGARAGELFF; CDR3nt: TGTGCCATCAGCGGACAGGGGGCGCGGGCCGGGGAGCTGTTTTTT
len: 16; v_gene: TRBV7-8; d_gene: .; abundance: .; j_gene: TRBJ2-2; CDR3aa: CASSRREIPSAGELFF; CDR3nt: TGTGCCAGCAGCCGGCGGGAAATCCCTTCTGCCGGGGAGCTGTTTTTT
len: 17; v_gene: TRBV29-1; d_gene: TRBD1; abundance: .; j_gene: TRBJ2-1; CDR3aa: CSAVPLSGDRGYNEQFF; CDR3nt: TGCAGCGCCGTTCCGTTGTCTGGGGACAGAGGCTACAATGAGCAGTTCTTC
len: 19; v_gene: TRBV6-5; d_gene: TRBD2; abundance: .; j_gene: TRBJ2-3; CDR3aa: CASSRLPSGGDVMTDTQYF; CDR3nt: TGTGCCAGCAGCCGCCTTCCTAGCGGGGGGGACGTTATGACAGATACGCAGTATTTT
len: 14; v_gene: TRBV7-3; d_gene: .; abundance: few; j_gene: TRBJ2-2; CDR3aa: CASTPGLNTGELFF; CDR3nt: TGTGCCAGCACCCCCGGGCTGAACACCGGGGAGCTGTTTTTT
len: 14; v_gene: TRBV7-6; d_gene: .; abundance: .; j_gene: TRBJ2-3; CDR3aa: CASSLAGGVDTQYF; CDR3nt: TGTGCCAGCAGCTTAGCCGGTGGGGTGGATACGCAGTATTTT
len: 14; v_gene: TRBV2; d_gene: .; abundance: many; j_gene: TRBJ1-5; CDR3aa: CASNVQGKDQPQHF; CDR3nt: TGTGCCAGCAACGTACAGGGTAAGGATCAGCCCCAGCATTTT
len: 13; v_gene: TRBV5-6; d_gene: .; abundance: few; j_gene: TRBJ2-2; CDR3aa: CASSPGAGAELFF; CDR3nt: TGTGCCAGCAGCCCAGGGGCGGGTGCAGAGCTGTTTTTT
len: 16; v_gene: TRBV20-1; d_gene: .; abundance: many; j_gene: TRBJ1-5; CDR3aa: CSARDLGRGEGQPQHF; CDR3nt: TGCAGTGCTAGAGATTTGGGCCGAGGGGAAGGTCAGCCCCAGCATTTT
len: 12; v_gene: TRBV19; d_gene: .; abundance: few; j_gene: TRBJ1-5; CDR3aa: CASKFGNQPQHF; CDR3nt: TGTGCCAGTAAGTTTGGAAATCAGCCCCAGCATTTT
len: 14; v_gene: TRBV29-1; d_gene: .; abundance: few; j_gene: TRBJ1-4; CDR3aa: CSVGSRGGREKLFF; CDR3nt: TGCAGCGTTGGATCGCGAGGGGGACGGGAAAAACTGTTTTTT
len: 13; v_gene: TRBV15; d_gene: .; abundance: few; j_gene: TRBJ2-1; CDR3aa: CATSRDRNNEQFF; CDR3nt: TGTGCCACCAGCAGAGATCGGAACAATGAGCAGTTCTTC
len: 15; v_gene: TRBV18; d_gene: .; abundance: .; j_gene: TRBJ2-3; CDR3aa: CASSGQGGSTDTQYF; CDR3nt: TGTGCCAGCTCAGGCCAGGGCGGTAGCACAGATACGCAGTATTTT
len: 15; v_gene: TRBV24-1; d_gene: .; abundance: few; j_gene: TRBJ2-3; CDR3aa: CATGENTWSTDTQYF; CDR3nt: TGTGCCACCGGTGAGAACACTTGGAGCACAGATACGCAGTATTTT
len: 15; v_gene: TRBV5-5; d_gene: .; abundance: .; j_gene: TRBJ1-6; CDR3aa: CASRRQSNYNSPLHF; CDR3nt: TGTGCCAGCAGACGCCAGAGTAATTATAATTCACCCCTCCACTTT
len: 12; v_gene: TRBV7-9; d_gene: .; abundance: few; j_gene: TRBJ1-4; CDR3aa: CASRDTNEKLFF; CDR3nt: TGTGCCAGCCGGGACACTAATGAAAAACTGTTTTTT